The T cell receptor beta chain under discussion was sequenced for a study of shared clonotypes between healthy human individuals. Generated by immunoSEQ multiplex PCR, the TCRdb table keeps only in-frame clones and is missing some. There are some 2.1 million clones in the sample; roughly 95% occur only once, and 1.5% to 2% lies in the top ten. General study results and limits: Generation of non-shared clonotypes was less probable than generation of clonotypes shared by all four donors.

The germline gives CDR1 LNHDA, CDR2 SQIVND (reference sequence). V trimming: 5 bases; J trimming: 5 bases; junction bases outside the gene matches: 5. The CDR3 length is 16 residues. As concerns this clone: Its target is not known.

Terminally differentiated effector memory CD45RA+ cells were excluded from the naive CD8 cells, which were CD45RO-negative and positively selected for CCR7. The V and J genes are TRBV19 and TRBJ2-4, with TRBD2 identical over 14 bases. The sequence derives from a man between 18 and 35 years old in good health. Some clones in this sample may be carry-over from other donors' samples. Sequenced: naive CD8+ T cells from PBMCs. CDR3 DNA: TGTGCCAGTAGTTCCCCGGGACTAGCGGGGGAAAACATTCAGTACTTC. Amino acid sequence: CASSSPGLAGENIQYF.